These 7 T cell receptor beta chains share one sample of origin, sequenced in a study of identical twins. TCRdb re-called the 5' RACE reads through MiXCR, storing one row per CDR3 protein. The sample lists about 1.7 million distinct CDR3 sequences, more than 30% occurring once. The material sequenced was cord blood. These receptors were collected from a newborn girl in good health.

This clonotype was counted between two and nine times. The germline gene is not matched at one end of the junction; a read error may be the cause. This chain links TRBV4-1 with TRBJ2-1, with TRBD2 identical over 8 bases. This CDR3 spans 17 amino acids. Germline CDR1 MGHRA, CDR2 YSYEKL. This chain's CDR3 is CASRQVALAGHYNEQFF. The CDR3 DNA sequence: TGCGCCAGCAGACAAGTCGCCCTAGCGGGCCACTACAATGAGCAGTTCTTC.

The V call is TRBV5-1, the J call TRBJ2-4; a possible D gene is TRBD1 (5 bases). Deletions cut 0 bases from V and 2 bases from J, with 12 bases between. The CDR3 totals 16 residues. Germline CDR1 and CDR2: SGHRS and YFSETQ. Written as DNA, the CDR3 is TGCGCCAGCAGCTTGGGGTACCAGGGAACCAAAAACATTCAGTACTTC. Protein: CASSLGYQGTKNIQYF.

This clonotype has only a few counts. The CDR3 sequence: CSARGLAGISTDTQYF. The CDR3, as DNA: TGCAGTGCTAGAGGACTAGCGGGGATTAGCACAGATACGCAGTATTTT. The gene calls are TRBV20-1 and TRBJ2-3; 11 bases align to TRBD2. CDR3 size: 16 residues. CDR1 is DFQATT, CDR2 SNEGSKA, per germline (reference sequence). V gave up 1 base and J gave up 0 bases; unmatched junction bases: 3.

The J gene is TRBJ2-1, the V gene TRBV7-2, with D unclear. CDR1 is SGHTA, CDR2 FQGNSA, per germline. The CDR3 spans 16 residues. V shed 1 base and J shed 5 bases, with 15 bases lying between them. As DNA, the CDR3 is TGTGCCAGCAGCTTAGAGGTGATGGGCCCCCACAATGAGCAGTTCTTC. Amino acid sequence: CASSLEVMGPHNEQFF.

V gene TRBV7-2 combines with J gene TRBJ2-7; the match to TRBD2 covers 10 bases. The V gene end was trimmed by 4 bases and the J gene end by 9 bases; junction bases not matched to a gene: 6. CDR3 length equals 13 residues. The V gene's germline CDR1 is SGHTA and CDR2 FQGNSA. CDR3 DNA sequence: TGTGCCAGCAGCTCCAGGACTAGCGGAGCGCAGTACTTC. Amino acid sequence: CASSSRTSGAQYF.

The gene calls are TRBV27 and TRBJ2-7; TRBD2 matches 14 bases. Germline V gene lookup returns CDR1 MNHEY and CDR2 SMNVEV (reference sequence). J lost 1 base, V lost 1 base, and 15 bases had no gene match. The CDR3 is 21 residues long. CDR3 nucleotides: TGTGCCAGCAGTTTATTCTCCGTACCCGGGACTAGCGGGAGAGAGTCCTACGAGCAGTACTTC. It codes for CASSLFSVPGTSGRESYEQYF.

The genes are TRBV7-2 and TRBJ2-5; D is uncertain. The J call may be incorrect, as the DNA end agrees better with TRBJ2-7. The CDR3 loop spans 12 amino acids. The germline V gene encodes CDR1 SGHTA and CDR2 FQGNSA. The DNA of the CDR3 is TGTGCCAGCAGCGCAGCAGGTCTCGAGCAGTACTTC. Translation gives CASSAAGLEQYF.